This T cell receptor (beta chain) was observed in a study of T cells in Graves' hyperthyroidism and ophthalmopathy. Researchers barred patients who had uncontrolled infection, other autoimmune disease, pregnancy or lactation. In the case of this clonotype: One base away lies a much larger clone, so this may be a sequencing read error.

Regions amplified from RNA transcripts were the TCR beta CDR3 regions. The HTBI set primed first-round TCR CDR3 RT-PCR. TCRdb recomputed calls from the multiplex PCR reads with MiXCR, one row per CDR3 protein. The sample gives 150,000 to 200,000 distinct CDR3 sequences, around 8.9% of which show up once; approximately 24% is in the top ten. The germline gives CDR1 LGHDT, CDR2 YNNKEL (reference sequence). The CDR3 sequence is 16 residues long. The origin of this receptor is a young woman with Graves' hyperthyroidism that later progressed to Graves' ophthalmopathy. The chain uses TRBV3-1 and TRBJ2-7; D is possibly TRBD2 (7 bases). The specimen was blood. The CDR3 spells CANSPLGGGRVYEQYF. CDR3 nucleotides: TGTGCCAACAGCCCGCTAGGGGGGGGGCGGGTCTACGAGCAGTACTTC.